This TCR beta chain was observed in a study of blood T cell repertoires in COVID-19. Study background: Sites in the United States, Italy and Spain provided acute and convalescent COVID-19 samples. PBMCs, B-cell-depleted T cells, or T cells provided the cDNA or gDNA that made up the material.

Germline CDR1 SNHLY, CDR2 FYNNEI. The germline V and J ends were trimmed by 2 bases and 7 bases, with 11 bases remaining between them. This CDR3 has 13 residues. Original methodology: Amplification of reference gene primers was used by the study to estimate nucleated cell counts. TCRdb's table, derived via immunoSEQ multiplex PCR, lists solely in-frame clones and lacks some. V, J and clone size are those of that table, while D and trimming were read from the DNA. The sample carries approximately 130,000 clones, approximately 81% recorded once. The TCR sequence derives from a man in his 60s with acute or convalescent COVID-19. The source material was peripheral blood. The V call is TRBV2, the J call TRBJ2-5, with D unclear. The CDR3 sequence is CASSESSSGTQYF. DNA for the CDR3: TGTGCCAGCAGTGAATCCTCCTCGGGGACCCAGTACTTC.